This T cell receptor (beta chain) was recovered during a study of Tregs in tolerant kidney transplant recipients. Overall study findings and caveats: The most relevant donor-specific Treg TCRbeta repertoire apparently came from expansion with activated donor B cells.

Regarding this clone: Its specificity is not known.

Looked up from germline, CDR1 is MGHRA and CDR2 is YSYEKL. This CDR3 comprises 15 residues. V was shortened by 2 bases and J by 1 base, with 10 bases between the two germline ends. Using immunoSEQ multiplex PCR, the repertoire was profiled, and TCRdb retains in-frame clones only, with some absent. The sample lists tens of thousands of clones, around nine tenths seen once, with roughly 5% in the top ten. This receptor was taken from a human donor in good health. The rearrangement links TRBV4-1 to TRBJ2-3; the D gene is possibly TRBD1 (5 bases). Sample: CD8+ T cells from blood. This CDR3 is CASSQWGLRTDTQYF. For the CDR3, the DNA is TGCGCCAGCAGCCAATGGGGCCTCCGCACAGATACGCAGTATTTT.